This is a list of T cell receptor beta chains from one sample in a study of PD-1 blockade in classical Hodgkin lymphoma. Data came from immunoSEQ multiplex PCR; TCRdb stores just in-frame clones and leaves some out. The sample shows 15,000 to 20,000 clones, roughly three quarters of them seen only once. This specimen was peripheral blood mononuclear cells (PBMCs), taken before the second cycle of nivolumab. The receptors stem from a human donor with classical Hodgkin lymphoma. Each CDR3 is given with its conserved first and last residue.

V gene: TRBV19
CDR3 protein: CASSPSDSSYGYTF

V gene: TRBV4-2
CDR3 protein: CASSQEFGGTNEQFF

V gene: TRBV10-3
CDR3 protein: CAISEGDEQFF

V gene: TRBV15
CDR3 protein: CATSRPTGMNTEAFF

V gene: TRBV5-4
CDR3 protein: CASSSTGTGGNGGELFF

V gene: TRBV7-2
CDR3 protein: CASSSRSEQIYNEQFF

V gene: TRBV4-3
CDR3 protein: CASSQDSGGGYGYTF

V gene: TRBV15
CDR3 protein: CATSATGEYEQYF

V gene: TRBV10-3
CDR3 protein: CAISLGQISYNEQFF

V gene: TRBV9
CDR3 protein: CASSVAGLDNEKLFF

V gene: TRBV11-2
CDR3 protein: CASSLGGGDYEQYF

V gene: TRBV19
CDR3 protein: CASSIMGGNTEAFF

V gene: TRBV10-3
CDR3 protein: CAITEEQGGTGELFF

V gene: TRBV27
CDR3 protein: CASSLSTHLKGGYTF

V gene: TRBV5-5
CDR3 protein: CASSYGRGLGAYEQYF

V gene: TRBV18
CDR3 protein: CASSPGPSSGNTIYF